The rows below give T cell receptor beta chains drawn from one sample of a study of CD8 T cells in ankylosing spondylitis. MiXCR, run by TCRdb on the 5' RACE reads, gives a single entry per CDR3 protein. In the table there are approximately 540,000 distinct CDR3 sequences, about 13% of which are singletons. Sample: blood, either unsorted or a sorted T cell fraction (not recorded which). The receptor set was obtained from a male donor with ankylosing spondylitis. Both conserved end residues are part of each CDR3. Fields, in order: J gene, clone size, V gene, CDR3 protein. Rows may omit the clone size; those that give it use once, few, many or a size class.

J: TRBJ2-7; size: many; V: TRBV12-3/TRBV12-4; CDR3: CASSSDNYEQYF
J: TRBJ1-5; size: .; V: TRBV5-1; CDR3: CASIDSGTAYEPQHF
J: TRBJ2-1; size: many; V: TRBV7-2; CDR3: CASSSMTGSYNEQFF
J: TRBJ2-1; size: few; V: TRBV20-1; CDR3: CSARDLGGSSEQFF
J: TRBJ2-5; size: .; V: TRBV11-2; CDR3: CASSLVGRGVGQETQYF
J: TRBJ1-5; size: few; V: TRBV20-1; CDR3: CSVANRAGQPQHF
J: TRBJ1-4; size: many; V: TRBV5-1; CDR3: CASSPRGGTNEKLFF
J: TRBJ2-7; size: .; V: TRBV3-1; CDR3: CASSHEIAATYEQYF
J: TRBJ1-2; size: few; V: TRBV20-1; CDR3: CSAKVRDSNYGYTF
J: TRBJ2-1; size: few; V: TRBV7-8; CDR3: CASSKRRTSHYEQFF
J: TRBJ1-6; size: few; V: TRBV27; CDR3: CASSLRGGYSPLHF
J: TRBJ2-1; size: few; V: TRBV7-7; CDR3: CASSLGLASPANEQFF
J: TRBJ1-2; size: .; V: TRBV20-1; CDR3: CSAGQGARGYTF
J: TRBJ2-1; size: few; V: TRBV29-1; CDR3: CSVSASGRAGEQFF
J: TRBJ2-5; size: .; V: TRBV12-5; CDR3: CASGLVPGETQYF
J: TRBJ1-5; size: few; V: TRBV7-9; CDR3: CASSSTRAYNQPQHF
J: TRBJ2-3; size: .; V: TRBV28; CDR3: CASSLPDRGRIDTQYF
J: TRBJ1-1; size: few; V: TRBV12-3/TRBV12-4; CDR3: CASSLGQGNEAFF
J: TRBJ1-5; size: .; V: TRBV20-1; CDR3: CSAPSSSTGRYSNQPQHF
J: TRBJ1-1; size: many; V: TRBV5-1; CDR3: CASSLLGQGNTEAFF
J: TRBJ2-1; size: .; V: TRBV9; CDR3: CASSVGDGTYNEQFF
J: TRBJ1-2; size: .; V: TRBV7-9; CDR3: CASSLAIAANYGYTF
J: TRBJ2-7; size: .; V: TRBV10-1; CDR3: CASSVGTAEQYF
J: TRBJ2-1; size: few; V: TRBV20-1; CDR3: CSARRPAGDNEQFF
J: TRBJ2-1; size: many; V: TRBV4-2; CDR3: CASSQGPDLSYNEQFF
J: TRBJ2-7; size: many; V: TRBV7-8; CDR3: CASSLESADSVWGDEQYF
J: TRBJ1-1; size: few; V: TRBV6-1; CDR3: CATPGAKNTEAFF
J: TRBJ2-1; size: few; V: TRBV11-2; CDR3: CASSRLAGGAYNEQFF
J: TRBJ2-1; size: many; V: TRBV7-2; CDR3: CASTLRRKNEQFF
J: TRBJ2-1; size: many; V: TRBV7-2; CDR3: CASSFRSGSSYNEQFF
J: TRBJ2-1; size: few; V: TRBV6-1; CDR3: CATGTSGRRDEQFF
J: TRBJ1-5; size: many; V: TRBV24-1; CDR3: CATAAQEGQPQHF